This TCR beta chain was recovered during a study of blood T cell repertoires in COVID-19. Study-level background: Donors in the United States, Italy and Spain gave samples during acute or convalescent COVID-19. T cells, B-cell-depleted T cells, or PBMCs supplied cDNA or gDNA.

Study processing details: Estimates of nucleated cell counts were drawn from the amplification of reference gene primers. Using immunoSEQ multiplex PCR, the repertoire was profiled, and TCRdb retains in-frame clones only, with some absent. V, J and clone size were drawn from that table, and D and trimming were deduced from the DNA. Of about 160,000 clones listed, about four fifths are singletons. From germline, CDR1 is SGHRS and CDR2 YFSETQ. The CDR3 loop spans 14 amino acids. V lost 0 bases and J lost 5, with 12 bases in between. This sequence was found in a woman aged 80 or over with acute or convalescent COVID-19. Source material: peripheral blood. The chain carries TRBV5-1 and TRBJ2-7; D is perhaps TRBD2 (5 bases). In DNA, the CDR3 is TGCGCCAGCAGCTTGGGCGGAGGTAAGAACGAGCAGTACTTC. It is translated as CASSLGGGKNEQYF.